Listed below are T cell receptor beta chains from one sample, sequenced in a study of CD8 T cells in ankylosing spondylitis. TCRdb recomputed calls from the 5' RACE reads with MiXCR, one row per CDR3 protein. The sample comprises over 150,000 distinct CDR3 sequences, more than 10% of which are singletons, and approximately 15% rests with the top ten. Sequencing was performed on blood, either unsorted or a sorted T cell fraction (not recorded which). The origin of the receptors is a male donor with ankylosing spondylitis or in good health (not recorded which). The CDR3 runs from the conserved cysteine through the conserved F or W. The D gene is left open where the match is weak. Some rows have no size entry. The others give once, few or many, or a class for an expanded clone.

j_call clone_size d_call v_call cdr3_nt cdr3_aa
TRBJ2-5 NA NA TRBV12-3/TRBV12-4 TGTGCCAGCAGTTCAAACCAACAAGAGACCCAGTACTTC CASSSNQQETQYF
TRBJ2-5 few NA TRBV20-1 TGCAGTGCTAGAGATGGGTTGGGGGAAGAGACCCAGTACTTC CSARDGLGEETQYF
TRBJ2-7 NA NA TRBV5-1 TGCGCCAGCAGCTTGCCCACAGATTCCTACGAGCAGTACTTC CASSLPTDSYEQYF
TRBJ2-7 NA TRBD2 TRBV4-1 TGCGCCAGCAGCGAATGGACTAGCGGGGGGGTCGTCTCCTACGAGCAGTACTTC CASSEWTSGGVVSYEQYF
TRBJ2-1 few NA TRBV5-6 TGTGCCAGCAGCTTGGGTGGGTCCGCCTACAATGAGCAGTTCTTC CASSLGGSAYNEQFF
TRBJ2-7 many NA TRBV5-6 TGTGCCAGCAGCTGGGGGGCGACCAGCTCCTACGAGCAGTACTTC CASSWGATSSYEQYF
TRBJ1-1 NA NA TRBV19 TGTGCCAGTAGTATTACACCTAACACTGAAGCTTTCTTT CASSITPNTEAFF
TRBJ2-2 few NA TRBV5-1 TGCGCCAGCAGCTTACTGAGCGGGGAGCTGTTTTTT CASSLLSGELFF
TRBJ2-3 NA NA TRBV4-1 TGCGCCAGCAGCCTAAGGCTCTCCGTCGATACGCAGTATTTT CASSLRLSVDTQYF
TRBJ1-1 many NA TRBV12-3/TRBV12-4 TGTGCCAGCAGCGCCGGGACACCTGAAGCTTTCTTT CASSAGTPEAFF
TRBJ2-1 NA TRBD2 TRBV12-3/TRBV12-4 TGTGCCAGCAGCCCCACGGGAGGACTCAGTGAGCAGTTCTTC CASSPTGGLSEQFF
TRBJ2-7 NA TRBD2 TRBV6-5 TGTGCCAGCAGTTACTTAGCGGGAGGGCTCGCCGAGCAGTACTTC CASSYLAGGLAEQYF
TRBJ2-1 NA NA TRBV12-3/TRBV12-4 TGTGCCAGCAGTGGCGGTGAGCAGTTCTTC CASSGGEQFF
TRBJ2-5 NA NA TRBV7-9 TGTGCCAGCAGCTTGGGGGTGACAGAGACCCAGTACTTC CASSLGVTETQYF
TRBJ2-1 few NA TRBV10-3 TGTGCCATCAGTATCCGGGCCGACAATGAGCAGTTCTTC CAISIRADNEQFF
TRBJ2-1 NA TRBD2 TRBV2 TGTACCAGCAGCCTGACACCAGTTATAGGGACTACCTACAATGAGCAGTTCTTC CTSSLTPVIGTTYNEQFF
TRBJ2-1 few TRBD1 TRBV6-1 TGTGCCAGCAGTCCCCGGACAGGGAAGAATGAGCAGTTCTTC CASSPRTGKNEQFF
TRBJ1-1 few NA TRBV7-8 TGTGCCAGCAGCCCCAAGGGGTGGAACACTGAAGCTTTCTTT CASSPKGWNTEAFF
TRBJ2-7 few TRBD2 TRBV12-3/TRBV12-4 TGTGCCAGCAGTGACGGGACTAGCGGTTACTACGAGCAGTACTTC CASSDGTSGYYEQYF
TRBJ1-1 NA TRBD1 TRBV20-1 TGCAGTGCTGTAAACCCGACAGGGGACACTGAAGCTTTCTTT CSAVNPTGDTEAFF
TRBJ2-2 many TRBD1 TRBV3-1 TGTGCCAGCAGCCACCCGACGGACAGGGACACCGGGGAGCTGTTTTTT CASSHPTDRDTGELFF
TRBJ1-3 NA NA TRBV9 TGTGCCAGCAGCGGGGGTGGAGTGGACGGTTTGTGGAACACCATATATTTT CASSGGGVDGLWNTIYF
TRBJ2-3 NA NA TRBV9 TGTGCCAGCAGCGTAGTAGTCTATCGCACAGATACGCAGTATTTT CASSVVVYRTDTQYF
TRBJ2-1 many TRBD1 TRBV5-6 TGTGCCAGCAGCTACACAGGGGGCTCCTACAATGAGCAGTTCTTC CASSYTGGSYNEQFF
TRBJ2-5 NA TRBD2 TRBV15 TGTGCCACCAGCAGAGATGGACCGACTAGCGCCCTCCAAGAGACCCAGTACTTC CATSRDGPTSALQETQYF
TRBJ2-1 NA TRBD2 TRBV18 TGTGCCAGCTCACCAATACGACTAGCGGGAGTCTACTACAATGAGCAGTTCTTC CASSPIRLAGVYYNEQFF
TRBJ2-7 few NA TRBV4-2 TGTGCCAGCAGCCAAGGCGGACTTCCTTACGAGCAGTACTTC CASSQGGLPYEQYF
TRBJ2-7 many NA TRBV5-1 TGCGCCAGCAGCCTTACACCAGGGGAGTCCTACGAGCAGTACTTC CASSLTPGESYEQYF
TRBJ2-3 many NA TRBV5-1 TGCGCCAGTTACCCGTGGGGGTCCGGGACAGATACGCAGTATTTT CASYPWGSGTDTQYF
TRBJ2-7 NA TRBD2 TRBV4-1 TGCGCCAGCAGCCTAACGGGACTAGCGGGAGCGTGGGAGCAGTACTTC CASSLTGLAGAWEQYF
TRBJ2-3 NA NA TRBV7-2 TGTGCCAGCAGCCGCCGGCCAGGGGAGGTGACAGATACGCAGTATTTT CASSRRPGEVTDTQYF
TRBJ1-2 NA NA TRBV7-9 TGTGCCAGCAGTTCTGGGGACCTCTGGCATGGCTACACCTTC CASSSGDLWHGYTF
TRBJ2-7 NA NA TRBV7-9 TGTGCCAGCAGCTTTGAGTGGAGCCTTTCCTACGAGCAGTACTTC CASSFEWSLSYEQYF
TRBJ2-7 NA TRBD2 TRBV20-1 TGCAGTGCTAGAGATCGCGGGAGAGGCTCCTACGAGCAGTACTTC CSARDRGRGSYEQYF
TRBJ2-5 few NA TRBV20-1 TGCAGTGCTAGAAGTTCGATACAAGAGACCCAGTACTTC CSARSSIQETQYF
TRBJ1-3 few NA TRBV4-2 TGTGCCAGCAGCCAAACAGGACCAACTGGAAACACCATATATTTT CASSQTGPTGNTIYF
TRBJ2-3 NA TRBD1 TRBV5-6 TGTGCCAGCAGCTTAGGACAGGGCTCGCAGTATTTT CASSLGQGSQYF
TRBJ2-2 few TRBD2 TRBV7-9 TGTGCCAGCAGCTCCGGACTAGCACCCAACACCGGGGAGCTGTTTTTT CASSSGLAPNTGELFF
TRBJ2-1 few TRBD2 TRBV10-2 TGCGCCAGCAGTGGCCCTAGCGGCAATGAGCAGTTCTTC CASSGPSGNEQFF